Sequencing of this T cell receptor beta chain was carried out in a study of control samples from healthy donors and cancer patients. Assay used: immunoSEQ multiplex PCR; TCRdb lists only in-frame clones, some missing. The table lists about 67,000 clones, over 75% of them singletons. From germline, CDR1 is MNHEY and CDR2 SVGAGI. V was pared by 8 bases and J by 13 bases, with 15 bases between. There are 12 residues in the CDR3. The clonotype comes from a woman aged 45-65 years with head and neck cancer. The sequencing sample was made of PBMCs. The chain couples TRBV6-5 to TRBJ1-6; a weak D match, TRBD1 (5 bases). The CDR3 sequence is CASGTAVPPLHF. As DNA, the CDR3 is TGTGCCAGCGGGACCGCCGTACCGCCCCTCCACTTT.